This TCR beta chain was sequenced during a study of T cells after yellow fever vaccination. At the level of the study: Fractions containing few cells were prepared with SMART-Seq v4 Ultra Low Input. General study points: A secondary response was less intense yet reached its peak sooner, at day 5 versus 15.

TCRdb independently ran MiXCR on the 5' RACE reads; one entry per CDR3 protein. In the table there are approximately 150,000 distinct CDR3 sequences, more than 6% of which are singletons. This clonotype was seen at least ten times. The antigen is undetermined. V was pared by 0 bases and J by 5 bases, with 8 bases of the junction left unmatched. The CDR3 is made up of 17 amino acids. Germline CDR1 reads DFQATT; CDR2 reads SNEGSKA (reference sequence). This TCR came from a man between 25 and 39 years old who received the YFV17D yellow fever vaccine. Specimen: CD4+ T cells sorted from PBMCs, collected 5 days after the yellow fever booster vaccination. The V call is TRBV20-1, the J call TRBJ2-5; TRBD2 matches at 14 bases. The CDR3 reads CSARDPGTSGSIETQYF. The CDR3 DNA follows: TGCAGTGCTAGAGATCCCGGGACTAGCGGGAGTATTGAGACCCAGTACTTC.